This TCR beta chain stems from a study of shared clonotypes between healthy human individuals. Each unsorted PBMC replicate got 300 ng genomic DNA, some 30,000 genomes. Sequencing was performed with immunoSEQ multiplex PCR; in TCRdb, only in-frame clones are kept and a portion is missing. The sample records about 520,000 clones, around 73% being singletons. The V and J ends lost 4 bases and 3 bases respectively, with 12 bases between them. The CDR3 runs 14 residues. CDR1 is SGHTA and CDR2 is FQGNSA in the germline V gene. Sequencing was done on a sample of PBMCs. The TCR sequence derives from a middle-aged woman in good health. Some clones in this sample may be carry-over from other donors' samples. This sequence joins TRBV7-2 and TRBJ1-1; no clear D gene. The CDR3 region is CASSYNPGDTEAFF. CDR3 bases: TGTGCCAGCAGCTATAACCCGGGAGACACTGAAGCTTTCTTT.